Each of the 30 T cell receptor beta chains below was sequenced from the same sample in a study of monozygotic twins with inflammatory bowel disease. From its re-call of the 5' RACE reads, TCRdb lists each CDR3 protein once, without DNA. The sample has under 200,000 distinct CDR3 sequences, and its top ten clones hold 2.4%. The sequenced sample was blood. These receptors came from a human donor with ulcerative colitis or Crohn's disease, or a healthy co-twin of an affected twin (not recorded which).

The chain combines TRBV20-1 with TRBJ2-3; TCRdb selects TRBD1, and the lack of DNA leaves this call unchecked. This CDR3 has 14 residues. Germline V gives CDR1 DFQATT, CDR2 SNEGSKA (reference sequence). The CDR3 is CSARQLPRTDTQYF.

The chain employs TRBV2 and TRBJ2-1; TCRdb's assignment of TRBD1 cannot be checked, as there is no DNA. The CDR3 is made up of 17 amino acids. The germline V gene encodes CDR1 SNHLY and CDR2 FYNNEI. CDR3 region: CASILSKLGVIGDEQFF.

This chain joins TRBV20-1 and TRBJ1-4; TCRdb returns TRBD1, unconfirmable since there is no DNA. Germline values: CDR1 DFQATT, CDR2 SNEGSKA (reference sequence). The CDR3 contains 13 residues. This CDR3 reads CSSQGTANEKLFF.

The rearrangement uses TRBV7-2 and TRBJ1-3. This CDR3 is built from 14 residues. CDR1 is SGHTA and CDR2 is FQGNSA in the germline V gene. The CDR3 region is CASSVTPSGNTIYF.

The chain has TRBV7-2 and TRBJ2-5; TCRdb indicates TRBD1, and absent DNA this call remains unverified. This CDR3 contains 15 residues. Per the germline V gene, CDR1 is SGHTA and CDR2 is FQGNSA. CDR3: CASSKQGLEEKAQYF.

CDR3 loop: CASSPWTSGGPGGQFF. This chain connects TRBV5-1 to TRBJ2-1; TCRdb's D call of TRBD2 is untestable without DNA. The CDR3 has 16 residues. From germline, CDR1 is SGHRS and CDR2 YFSETQ.

This chain links TRBV7-2 with TRBJ2-2; TCRdb indicates TRBD2, and absent DNA this call remains unverified. Germline V gives CDR1 SGHTA, CDR2 FQGNSA. The CDR3 covers 16 residues. The CDR3 here is CASSRSGGVDTGELFF.

The J gene is TRBJ1-5, the V gene TRBV5-6; the TCRdb D gene call, TRBD1, has no DNA to confirm it. CDR3 length equals 17 residues. Germline V gene data show CDR1 as SGHDT and CDR2 as YYEEEE. The CDR3 loop reads CASSSRDRGLWNQPQHF. Using reference TRBV5-6 and TRBJ1-5 for the parts outside the CDR3, the full variable domain is DAGVTQSPTHLIKTRGQQVTLRCSPKSGHDTVSWYQQALGQGPQFIFQYYEEEERQRGNFPDRFSGHQFPNYSSELNVNALLLGDSALYLCASSSRDRGLWNQPQHFGDGTRLSIL.

This rearrangement joins TRBV9 to TRBJ1-4. The germline gives CDR1 SGDLS, CDR2 YYNGEE. The length of the CDR3 is 16 residues. The CDR3 sequence: CASRVTFETTNEKLFF.

The chain employs TRBV20-1 and TRBJ2-4; TCRdb designates TRBD1, a call that cannot be tested without DNA. The CDR3 runs 15 residues. Germline V gene sequence: CDR1 DFQATT, CDR2 SNEGSKA (reference sequence). The CDR3 loop is CSAMGGLLAKNIQYF.

The chain uses TRBV11-2 and TRBJ2-1; TCRdb outputs TRBD2, but without DNA this stays unchecked. The CDR3 loop spans 15 amino acids. Germline CDR1 and CDR2: SGHAT and FQNNGV. The CDR3 here is CASSSGTSGINEQFF.

The genes are TRBV20-1 and TRBJ2-7; TCRdb reports TRBD1, a call that lacks DNA to check it against. From germline, CDR1 is DFQATT and CDR2 SNEGSKA (reference sequence). The CDR3 totals 15 residues. The CDR3 protein is CSAQRGTGIGNEQYF.

The J gene is TRBJ2-5, the V gene TRBV5-6; the TCRdb call, TRBD1, lacks DNA for checking. This CDR3 comprises 13 residues. Per germline, CDR1 SGHDT and CDR2 YYEEEE. CDR3 region: CASSFRGEETQYF.

The V call is TRBV7-9, the J call TRBJ2-3; TCRdb's D call of TRBD2 is untestable without DNA. This CDR3 has 16 amino acids. Germline V lookup: CDR1 SEHNR, CDR2 FQNEAQ (reference sequence). The CDR3 loop reads CASTLRVSRNTDTQYF. The full variable domain, its missing parts supplied by reference TRBV7-9 and TRBJ2-3, is DTGVSQNPRHKITKRGQNVTFRCDPISEHNRLYWYRQTLGQGPEFLTYFQNEAQLEKSRLLSDRFSAERPKGSFSTLEIQRTEQGDSAMYLCASTLRVSRNTDTQYFGPGTRLTVL.

J is TRBJ2-7 and V is TRBV28; TCRdb names TRBD1, which stays unverified in the absence of DNA. The CDR3 runs to 14 residues. Germline assignment: CDR1 MDHEN and CDR2 SYDVKM. This CDR3 reads CASSQRTVSYEQYF.

V gene TRBV15 combines with J gene TRBJ2-5; TCRdb's D gene call, TRBD2, goes unchecked for lack of DNA. This CDR3 region has 14 residues. Germline CDR1 reads LNHNV; CDR2 reads YYDKDF (reference sequence). CDR3 sequence reads: CATSRGGPGKTQYF.

V usage is TRBV10-3 and J usage is TRBJ2-1; the D call from TCRdb, TRBD1, cannot be confirmed without DNA. The germline V gene has CDR1 ENHRY and CDR2 SYGVKD. The CDR3 sequence is 15 residues long. The CDR3 region is CAISESMGAVDEQFF.

The chain links TRBV5-1 to TRBJ2-5; the D call from TCRdb, TRBD1, cannot be confirmed without DNA. The CDR3 contains 15 residues. CDR1 SGHRS and CDR2 YFSETQ come from the germline V gene. CDR3: CASSLEPGVQETQYF.

The chain joins TRBV5-1 to TRBJ2-2; TCRdb calls TRBD1, which cannot be checked without DNA. The CDR3 has 15 residues. Looked up from germline, CDR1 is SGHRS and CDR2 is YFSETQ. CDR3 region: CASSAGQPNTGELFF.

This sequence joins TRBV5-1 and TRBJ2-7. The CDR3 is 14 residues long. The germline CDR1 and CDR2 sequences are SGHRS and YFSETQ. CDR3 amino acids: CASSREDGDYEQYF.

V is TRBV4-1 and J is TRBJ2-3; TCRdb designates TRBD2, a call that cannot be tested without DNA. The CDR3 length is 16 residues. Germline values: CDR1 MGHRA, CDR2 YSYEKL. CDR3 sequence: CASSQDRLAGSDTQYF.

The chain recombines TRBV7-3 with TRBJ2-1. CDR1 SGHTA and CDR2 FQGTGA come from the germline V gene. The CDR3 runs to 15 residues. Here the CDR3 reads CASSLGVSSYNEQFF.

The rearrangement joins TRBV28 to TRBJ2-7; no DNA is available, so the TRBD2 call from TCRdb remains unchecked. The CDR3 has 15 amino acids. Germline values: CDR1 MDHEN, CDR2 SYDVKM. This CDR3 is CASKRTSGRIYEQYF.

This chain uses TRBV27 with TRBJ2-5; TCRdb's D call, TRBD1, is unchecked because there is no DNA. Germline V gives CDR1 MNHEY, CDR2 SMNVEV (reference sequence). The CDR3 extends over 14 amino acids. CDR3: CASSPVGGGKTQYF.

The chain uses TRBV27 and TRBJ2-1; TCRdb gives TRBD2 as the D gene, but with no DNA this cannot be confirmed. This CDR3 has 16 residues. Looked up from germline, CDR1 is MNHEY and CDR2 is SMNVEV (reference sequence). The CDR3 reads CASSHLLAGTYNEQFF.

The gene calls are TRBV7-9 and TRBJ2-3; TCRdb's D call, TRBD2, is unchecked because there is no DNA. This CDR3 is 15 amino acids long. Germline CDR1 SEHNR, CDR2 FQNEAQ (reference sequence). CDR3 amino acids: CASSPAAGNTDTQYF.

The chain employs TRBV20-1 and TRBJ1-3; absent DNA, TCRdb's TRBD1 call cannot be checked. Germline lookup yields CDR1 DFQATT and CDR2 SNEGSKA (reference sequence). This CDR3 has 15 amino acids. The CDR3 sequence is CSAADGARGGNTIYF.

CDR3 sequence reads: CASSLIKGGLHTFYEQYF. The rearrangement links TRBV6-2 or TRBV6-3 to TRBJ2-7; TCRdb's D gene call, TRBD2, goes unchecked for lack of DNA. This CDR3 is built from 18 residues. Germline V CDR1 and CDR2: MNHEY, SVGEGT.

The chain joins TRBV20-1 to TRBJ2-1. This CDR3 is 11 amino acids long. Germline CDR1 DFQATT, CDR2 SNEGSKA (reference sequence). CDR3 sequence reads: CSASRYNEQFF.

The genes are TRBV4-1 and TRBJ1-2. Germline V gene lookup returns CDR1 MGHRA and CDR2 YSYEKL. This CDR3 has 17 residues. The chain's CDR3 is CASSQDPDGVRAFGYTF.